This TCR beta chain came from a study of cytomegalovirus exposure and HLA in healthy donors. Study details: Earlier, 95 million to 130 million unique TCR beta sequences were recovered from around 200 million T cells by an analysis.

The CDR3 is 13 amino acids. Trimming took 4 bases from V and 7 from J, leaving 13 bases between them. Germline CDR1 reads MDHEN; CDR2 reads SYDVKM. Primers for the PCR totalled 60 Vbeta and 13 Jbeta. TCRdb's copy holds only in-frame clones and misses some; the assay was immunoSEQ multiplex PCR. Of around 190,000 clones listed, around 82% are singletons. Only one count was recorded for this clone. The antigen remains undetermined. General study points: Later on, a genetic analysis was performed. It linked a missense variant in DCLRE1C with V- and J-gene trimming of TCR beta.

The TCR sequence derives from a man aged 35-49 years in good health and CMV-seropositive. Material for sequencing was PBMCs. The chain couples TRBV28 to TRBJ2-5, with D unresolved. CDR3 amino acids: CASSSPLTGTQYF. The CDR3 bases are TGTGCCAGCAGTTCCCCCCTAACGGGGACCCAGTACTTC. Complete variable domain (other parts from reference TRBV28 and TRBJ2-5): DVKVTQSSRYLVKRTGEKVFLECVQDMDHENMFWYRQDPGLGLRLIYFSYDVKMKEKGDIPEGYSVSREKKERFSLILESASTNQTSMYLCASSSPLTGTQYFGPGTRLLVL.